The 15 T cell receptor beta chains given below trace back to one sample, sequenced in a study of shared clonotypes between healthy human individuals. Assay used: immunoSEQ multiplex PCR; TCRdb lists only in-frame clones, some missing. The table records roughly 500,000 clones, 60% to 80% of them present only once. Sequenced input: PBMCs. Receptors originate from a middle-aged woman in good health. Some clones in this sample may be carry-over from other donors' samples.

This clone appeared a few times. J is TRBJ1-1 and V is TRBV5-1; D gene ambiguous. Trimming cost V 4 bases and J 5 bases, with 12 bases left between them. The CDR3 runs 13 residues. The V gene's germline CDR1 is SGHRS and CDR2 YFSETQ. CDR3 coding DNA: TGCGCCAGCAGCACGGGTGTCAGGACTGAAGCTTTCTTT. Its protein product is CASSTGVRTEAFF.

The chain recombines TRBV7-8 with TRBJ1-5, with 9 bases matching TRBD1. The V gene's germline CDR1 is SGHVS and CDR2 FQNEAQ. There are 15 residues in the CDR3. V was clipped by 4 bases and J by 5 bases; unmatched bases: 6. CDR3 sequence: CASSSTGTGYQPQHF. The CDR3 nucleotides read TGTGCCAGCAGCTCAACCGGGACAGGGTATCAGCCCCAGCATTTT.

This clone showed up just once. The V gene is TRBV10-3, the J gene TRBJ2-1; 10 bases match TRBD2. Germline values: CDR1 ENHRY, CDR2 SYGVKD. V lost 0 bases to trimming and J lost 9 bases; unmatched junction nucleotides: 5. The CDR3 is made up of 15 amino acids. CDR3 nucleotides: TGTGCCATCAGTGAGTCTACTAGCGGGATTTTTGAGCAGTTCTTC. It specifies CAISESTSGIFEQFF.

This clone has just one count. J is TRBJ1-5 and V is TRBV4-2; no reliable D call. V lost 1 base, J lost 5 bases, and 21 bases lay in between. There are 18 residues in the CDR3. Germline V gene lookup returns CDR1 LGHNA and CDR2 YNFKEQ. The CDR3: CASSQVVTGSGADQPQHF. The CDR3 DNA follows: TGTGCCAGCAGCCAAGTCGTAACTGGGAGCGGTGCAGATCAGCCCCAGCATTTT.

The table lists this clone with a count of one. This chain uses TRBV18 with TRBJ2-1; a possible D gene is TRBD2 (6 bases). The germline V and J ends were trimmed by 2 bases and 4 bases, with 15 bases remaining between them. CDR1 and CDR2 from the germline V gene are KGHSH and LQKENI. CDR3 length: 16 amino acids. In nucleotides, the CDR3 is TGTGCCAGCTCACCAGCGGGGAGGAGGCGATACAATGAGCAGTTCTTC. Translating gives CASSPAGRRRYNEQFF.

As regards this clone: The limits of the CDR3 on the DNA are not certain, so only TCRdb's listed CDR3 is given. CDR3 in amino acids: CASTSGDTESSYEQYF. The J gene is TRBJ2-7, the V gene TRBV5-1. The CDR3 length equals 16 residues, ends included. Germline V CDR1 and CDR2: SGHRS, YFSETQ.

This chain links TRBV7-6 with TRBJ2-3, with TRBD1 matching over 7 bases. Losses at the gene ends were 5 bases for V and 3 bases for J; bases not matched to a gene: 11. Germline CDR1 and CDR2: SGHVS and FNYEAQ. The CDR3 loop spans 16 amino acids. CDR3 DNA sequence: TGTGCCAGCAGCCCTCAGAGGGACAGCCGAACAGATACGCAGTATTTT. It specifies CASSPQRDSRTDTQYF.

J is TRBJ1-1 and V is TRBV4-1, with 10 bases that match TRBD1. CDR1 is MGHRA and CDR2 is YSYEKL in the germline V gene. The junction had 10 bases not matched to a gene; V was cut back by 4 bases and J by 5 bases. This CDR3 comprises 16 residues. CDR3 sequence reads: CASSRSRDRGFTEAFF. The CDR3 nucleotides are TGCGCCAGCAGCCGCTCCCGGGACAGGGGCTTTACTGAAGCTTTCTTT.

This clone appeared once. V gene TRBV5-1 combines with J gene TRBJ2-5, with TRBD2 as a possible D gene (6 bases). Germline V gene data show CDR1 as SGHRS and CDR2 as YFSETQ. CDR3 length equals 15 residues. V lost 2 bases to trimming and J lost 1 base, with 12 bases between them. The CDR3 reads CASSFRLGPQETQYF. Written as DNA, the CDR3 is TGCGCCAGCAGCTTTAGACTAGGTCCCCAAGAGACCCAGTACTTC.

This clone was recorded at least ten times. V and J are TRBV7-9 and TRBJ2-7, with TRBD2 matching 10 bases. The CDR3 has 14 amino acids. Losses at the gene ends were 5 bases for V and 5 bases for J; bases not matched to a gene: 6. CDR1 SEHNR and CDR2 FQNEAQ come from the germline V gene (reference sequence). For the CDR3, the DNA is TGTGCCAGCAGCCCCCGGACTAGCGGAAACGAGCAGTACTTC. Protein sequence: CASSPRTSGNEQYF.

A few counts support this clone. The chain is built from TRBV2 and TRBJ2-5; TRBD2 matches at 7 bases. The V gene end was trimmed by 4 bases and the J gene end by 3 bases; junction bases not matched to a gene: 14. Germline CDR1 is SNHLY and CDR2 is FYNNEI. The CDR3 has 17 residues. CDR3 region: CASSAAGEGSQKETQYF. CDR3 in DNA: TGTGCCAGCAGTGCCGCGGGAGAGGGCAGCCAGAAAGAGACCCAGTACTTC.

The CDR3, as DNA: TGTGCCAGCAGCTCCGGGACTAGCACTCGCTACGAGCAGTACTTC. Protein: CASSSGTSTRYEQYF. The genes are TRBV6-1 and TRBJ2-5, with 9 bases aligning to TRBD2. The J call may not be correct, given that the DNA end is closer to TRBJ2-7. The CDR3 is made up of 15 amino acids. The germline V gene encodes CDR1 MNHNS and CDR2 SASEGT.

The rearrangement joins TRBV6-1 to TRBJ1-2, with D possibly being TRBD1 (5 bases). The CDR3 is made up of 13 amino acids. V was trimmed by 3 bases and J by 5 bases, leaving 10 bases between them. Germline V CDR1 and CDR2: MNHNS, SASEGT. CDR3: CASSEGLPYGYTF. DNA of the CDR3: TGTGCCAGCAGTGAGGGACTCCCGTATGGCTACACCTTC.

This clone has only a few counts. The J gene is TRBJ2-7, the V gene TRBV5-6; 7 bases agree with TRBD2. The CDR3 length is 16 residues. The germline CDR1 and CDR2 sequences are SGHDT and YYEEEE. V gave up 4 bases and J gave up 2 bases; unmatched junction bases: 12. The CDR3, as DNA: TGTGCCAGCAGCATAGTAGCGGGTGGGTCTCCCTACGAGCAGTACTTC. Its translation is CASSIVAGGSPYEQYF.

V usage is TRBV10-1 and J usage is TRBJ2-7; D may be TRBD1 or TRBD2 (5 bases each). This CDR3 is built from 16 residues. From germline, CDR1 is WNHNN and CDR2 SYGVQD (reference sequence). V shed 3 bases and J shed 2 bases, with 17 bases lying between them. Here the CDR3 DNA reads TGCGCCAGCAGTGACCCCCGGGACGGAGGACCCTACGAGCAGTACTTC. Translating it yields CASSDPRDGGPYEQYF.